This T cell receptor beta chain was captured by sequencing in a study of shared clonotypes between healthy human individuals (dated by TCRdb to between 2020 and 2021). Broadly, across the study: Three men and a couple of women, aged 18 to 49 years, made up the cohort. For each donor, CD4 naive and CD4 memory were each run on three plates, CD8 naive on two plates, and CD8 memory on one plate. The study deeply sequenced blood TCR repertoires of five healthy adults to estimate repertoire size and the extent of clonotype sharing between individuals. To increase sequencing depth and limit assay-specific biases, different laboratories used diverse techniques to prepare libraries and sequence TCR repertoires. Between about 0.94 and 8.9 billion PBMCs per donor were obtained by leukapheresis.

On this clone: Its antigen is still unknown. One base away there is no much larger clone; base qualities are not given.

General study outcomes and caveats: Higher generation probabilities were observed for clonotypes shared by all four sorted-subset donors than for non-shared clonotypes. Naive subsets generally had larger estimated clonotype richness than memory subsets did. Sampling was limited to blood, and TCR repertoires in tissue likely differ from TCR repertoires in blood. Rarefaction of sorted-subset datasets indicated incomplete sequencing despite the large sequencing depth. Because the study included a small number of donors, the genetic and exposure-history diversity represented was limited. Across a handful of donors, roughly 5.1% of naive CD4, 3.5% of naive CD8, 2.3% of memory CD4, and about 0.44% of memory CD8 clonotypes were shared. Pairwise subsampling indicated that sequencing depth was expected to affect the degree of clonotype sharing among donors.

CD8 naive samples consisted of CD45RO-negative cells that were positively selected for CCR7, yielding a CD45RA+CCR7+ population without TemRA cells. The donors were healthy, HIV-negative adults who had no recently reported acute infections or vaccinations. Every donor was a Caucasian adult residing in Nashville, Tennessee, USA. Blood was obtained by leukapheresis, after which PBMCs were separated by Ficoll-Histopaque density gradient centrifugation and cryopreserved in liquid nitrogen vapor phase. Purity and quantity of every magnetically sorted T cell population were checked by analytical flow cytometry. From each sorted fraction, genomic DNA was isolated and quantified by UV absorbance on a Nanodrop 2000c. V is cut back by 0 bases and J by 5 bases, with 7 bases in the junction unmatched. The CDR3 holds 16 amino acids from the cysteine to the phenylalanine. The kept DNA is CDR3 alone, 48 bases in frame from the first base. Sequences MNHNS (CDR1) and SASEGT (CDR2) are obtained from the germline V gene.

Using the deep immunoSEQ assay, multiplex PCR amplified TCR CDR3 regions from genomic DNA. Extracted genomic DNA from each cell subset was spread evenly across all wells of several immunoSEQ 96-well plates, with each plate serving as a replicate. For sorted subsets, each replicate PCR was loaded with around 200 ng genomic DNA, equivalent to roughly 30,000 T cell genomes. Purified libraries were quantified with a Qubit 3.0 fluorometer, sized on a Bioanalyzer 2100, and re-quantified with the KAPA Library Quantification kit. Every immunoSEQ 96-well plate was sequenced on a separate single-read 150-cycle Illumina NextSeq 550 flow cell. The authors' analysis ran thus. The immunoSEQ output contained only junctional sequences without quality scores, so filtering could not match that applied to full-length reads. Sequences were annotated with PyIR, a Python wrapper for IgBLAST v1.9, and V/J genes and CDR3 were assigned using IMGT germline references. Any read was removed if the V/J assignment was weak (E-value above 1e-6), the CDR3 was missing, or the read contained stop codons, out-of-frame junctions, or ambiguous translated residues. V3J clonotypes were defined by identical inferred V gene, J gene, and CDR3 amino acid sequence. The percentage overlap between two repertoires was calculated by dividing the number of shared unique clonotypes by the size of the smaller repertoire. Richness of each repertoire was evaluated using RTK rarefaction, the Chao1 estimator, and Recon v2.1 estimates of unobserved clonotypes. Generation probabilities for all TCRbeta clonotypes obtained by the gDNA method from a handful of donors were computed using OLGA. The immuneACCESS repertoire file appears here via TCRdb, limited to in-frame rearrangements. These files lack a portion of the clones; in checked studies, under half of the deficit traces to unresolved V genes, and the cause of the others is not known. V and J calls and clone size are copied from that table; D and trimming were computed from the DNA. The sample data list 700,000 to 950,000 clones, and about 96% of these were observed just once. Jointly, the top ten make up about 0.25% of the sample.

Sequenced sample: naive CD8+ T cells sorted from blood. Reading the label with the study, this specimen's cell subset or site is: CD45RA+CCR7+. The chain couples TRBV6-1 to TRBJ2-1; 7 junctional bases match TRBD2. The source of this sequence is a man aged 30-40 years in good health. The nucleotide sequence is TGTGCCAGCAGTGAAGCGGGAGGGGCGCCTGACAATGAGCAGTTCTTC. Its translation reads: CASSEAGGAPDNEQFF.